One and the same sample provided the 30 T cell receptor beta chains below, sequenced in a study of cytotoxic CD8 clonotypes in ibrutinib-treated CLL. The repertoire was sequenced with immunoSEQ multiplex PCR; TCRdb's copy has only in-frame clones and lacks some. The table includes fewer than 150,000 clones, roughly 80% detected once. The sample consisted of PBMCs, taken after 24 months of ibrutinib treatment. The receptors originated from a human donor with chronic lymphocytic leukemia.

The chain carries TRBV23-1 and TRBJ2-4; possibly TRBD1 for D (6 bases). TRBV23-1 is recorded as an ORF, its role being uncertain. The CDR3 has 16 residues. Trimming removed 5 bases at V and 0 bases at J, with 14 bases between. CDR3 amino acids: CASSTRTVLAKNIQYF. The CDR3 nucleotides read TGCGCCAGCAGTACCCGGACAGTATTAGCCAAAAACATTCAGTACTTC.

This chain links TRBV7-9 with TRBJ1-1; D is unresolved. Trimming cost V 1 base and J 7 bases, with 10 bases left between them. Germline loops: CDR1 SEHNR, CDR2 FQNEAQ (reference sequence). This CDR3 region has 13 residues. For the CDR3, the DNA is TGTGCCAGCAGCTTAGGAGAATGGGGTGAAGCTTTCTTT. Its protein is CASSLGEWGEAFF.

The chain links TRBV9 to TRBJ1-4, with a tentative D call TRBD1 (6 bases). V lost 3 bases to trimming and J lost 4 bases, with 13 bases between them. Germline V lookup: CDR1 SGDLS, CDR2 YYNGEE. The CDR3 contains 15 residues. CDR3 loop: CASSAQGGDNEKLFF. The CDR3 nucleotides are TGTGCCAGCAGCGCCCAAGGGGGGGATAATGAAAAACTGTTTTTT.

The V call is TRBV19, the J call TRBJ2-7; 7 bases map to TRBD2. The germline CDR1 and CDR2 sequences are LNHDA and SQIVND (reference sequence). The CDR3 contains 15 residues. V lost 4 bases and J lost 3; bases outside the gene matches: 9. The CDR3 sequence is CASSTAGTKDYEQYF. As DNA, the CDR3 is TGTGCCAGTAGTACAGCCGGGACTAAAGACTACGAGCAGTACTTC.

The rearrangement uses TRBV5-1 and TRBJ1-4, with 8 bases identical to TRBD1. This CDR3 region has 16 residues. V shed 4 bases and J 0 bases; nucleotides not matched to a gene: 5. From germline, CDR1 is SGHRS and CDR2 YFSETQ. The CDR3 DNA follows: TGCGCCAGCAGCCACGGACAGGGATCAACTAATGAAAAACTGTTTTTT. Translated: CASSHGQGSTNEKLFF.

The chain couples TRBV7-3 to TRBJ1-1; the match to TRBD1 covers 7 bases. V gave up 1 base and J gave up 1 base; unmatched junction bases: 3. Germline loops: CDR1 SGHTA, CDR2 FQGTGA. The CDR3 has 15 amino acids. CDR3 DNA sequence: TGTGCCAGCAGCTTAAGTCCAGGGGGGAACACTGAAGCTTTCTTT. Its translation is CASSLSPGGNTEAFF. Full variable domain (outside the CDR3, taken from reference TRBV7-3 and TRBJ1-1): GAGVSQTPSNKVTEKGKYVELRCDPISGHTALYWYRQSLGQGPEFLIYFQGTGAADDSGLPNDRFFAVRPEGSVSTLKIQRTERGDSAVYLCASSLSPGGNTEAFFGQGTRLTVV.

This rearrangement joins TRBV7-2 to TRBJ1-2; a possible D gene is TRBD1 (5 bases). This CDR3 has 15 amino acids. V was shortened by 1 base and J by 0 bases, with 9 bases between the two germline ends. CDR1 and CDR2 (germline): SGHTA, FQGNSA. The CDR3: CASSLDGGANYGYTF. DNA for the CDR3: TGTGCCAGCAGCTTAGACGGGGGAGCTAACTATGGCTACACCTTC.

V usage is TRBV2 and J usage is TRBJ1-2; no clear D gene. Trimming took 4 bases from V and 7 from J, leaving 13 bases between them. The CDR3 is 13 residues long. Germline V gives CDR1 SNHLY, CDR2 FYNNEI. The CDR3: CASSAQAWSGYTF. The DNA for the CDR3 is TGTGCCAGCAGTGCCCAGGCGTGGAGTGGCTACACCTTC.

This clone was counted once. The chain carries TRBV5-1 and TRBJ1-6; D is undetermined. Trimming left V 0 bases short and J 9 bases short, with 7 bases between. This CDR3 is 13 amino acids long. CDR1 and CDR2 (germline): SGHRS, YFSETQ. CDR3 sequence: CASSLGLGSPLHF. The CDR3 nucleotides are TGCGCCAGCAGCTTGGGGTTGGGTTCACCCCTCCACTTT.

This chain connects TRBV28 to TRBJ1-6, with TRBD1 matching over 7 bases. CDR1 is MDHEN and CDR2 is SYDVKM in the germline V gene. V trimming: 2 bases; J trimming: 9 bases; junction bases outside the gene matches: 10. The CDR3 contains 16 residues. CDR3 sequence (DNA): TGTGCCAGCAGTTTACTAGACAGGGACGGTCGTTCACCCCTCCACTTT. It yields the protein CASSLLDRDGRSPLHF.

The chain joins TRBV7-2 to TRBJ2-7; no definite D call. Trimming took 2 bases from V and 7 from J, leaving 9 bases between them. In germline, CDR1 is SGHTA, CDR2 FQGNSA. The CDR3 spans 12 residues. In nucleotides, the CDR3 is TGTGCCAGCAGCTTATATTTGGGGGAGCAGTACTTC. This sequence encodes CASSLYLGEQYF.

CDR3 coding DNA: TGTGCCAGCAGACGGACAGCTTACGAGCAGTACTTC. Amino acids: CASRRTAYEQYF. This rearrangement joins TRBV6-1 to TRBJ2-7; D is perhaps TRBD1 (6 bases). V shed 6 bases and J shed 4 bases, with 10 bases lying between them. Germline V gene lookup returns CDR1 MNHNS and CDR2 SASEGT. CDR3 size: 12 residues.

This clone showed up just once. The V and J genes are TRBV19 and TRBJ1-2, with D perhaps matching TRBD1 (5 bases). The V end lost 8 bases, the J end lost 5 bases, and 15 bases lay between the germline ends. The CDR3 runs 13 residues. The germline gives CDR1 LNHDA, CDR2 SQIVND (reference sequence). Here the CDR3 reads CASAPGRQYGYTF. Here the CDR3 DNA reads TGTGCCAGTGCCCCGGGGAGACAGTATGGCTACACCTTC.

The V and J genes are TRBV6-5 and TRBJ1-3; D not resolved. Germline values: CDR1 MNHEY, CDR2 SVGAGI. V dropped 8 bases and J dropped 3 bases, with 11 bases sitting between them. The CDR3 has 13 residues. This chain's CDR3 is CASGRGIGNTIYF. The DNA of the CDR3 is TGTGCCAGCGGCCGAGGTATTGGAAACACCATATATTTT.

The rearrangement joins TRBV5-6 to TRBJ2-1, with D unresolved. CDR3 length: 11 residues. The germline CDR1 and CDR2 sequences are SGHDT and YYEEEE. Trimming pared 1 base from V and 4 bases from J, leaving 0 bases between. The CDR3 reads CASSLYNEQFF. DNA of the CDR3: TGTGCCAGCAGCTTGTACAATGAGCAGTTCTTC.

The rearrangement joins TRBV5-4 to TRBJ2-1; 8 positions match TRBD2. Germline V gene lookup returns CDR1 SGHNT and CDR2 YYREEE (reference sequence). V lost 0 bases, J lost 7 bases, and 9 bases stayed unmatched. The CDR3 runs to 16 residues. The CDR3 region is CASSLVRGATRNEQFF. The CDR3 nucleotides read TGTGCCAGCAGCTTGGTGCGGGGGGCCACACGAAATGAGCAGTTCTTC.

A few counts support this clone. The chain combines TRBV14 with TRBJ2-2; 8 bases are a match to TRBD1. From germline, CDR1 is SGHDN and CDR2 FVKESK. The CDR3 covers 17 residues. V shed 0 bases, J shed 5 bases, and the junction held 8 bases outside the gene matches. This CDR3 reads CASSQDQGALETGELFF. The CDR3 nucleotides read TGTGCCAGCAGCCAAGACCAGGGGGCGTTGGAAACCGGGGAGCTGTTTTTT. Filled out from reference TRBV14 and TRBJ2-2, the complete variable domain reads EAGVTQFPSHSVIEKGQTVTLRCDPISGHDNLYWYRRVMGKEIKFLLHFVKESKQDESGMPNNRFLAERTGGTYSTLKVQPAELEDSGVYFCASSQDQGALETGELFFGEGSRLTVL.

The V gene is TRBV2, the J gene TRBJ1-2, with D maybe TRBD1 (5 bases). The germline V gene has CDR1 SNHLY and CDR2 FYNNEI. This CDR3 has 14 residues. With 7 bases removed from V and 2 bases from J, the gap between germline ends came to 14 bases. The CDR3 sequence: CASTPGGANYGYTF. The CDR3 coding sequence is TGTGCCAGCACCCCGGGTGGGGCAAACTATGGCTACACCTTC.

The chain combines TRBV7-9 with TRBJ2-1, with a tentative D call TRBD2 (6 bases). Germline loops: CDR1 SEHNR, CDR2 FQNEAQ (reference sequence). The CDR3 consists of 10 residues. Between the trimmed V and J ends, which lost 3 bases and 12 bases, there was a span of 6 bases. The DNA of the CDR3 is TGTGCCAGCAGCTTGGGGGGGCAGTTCTTC. The encoded protein is CASSLGGQFF. Filled out from reference TRBV7-9 and TRBJ2-1, the complete variable domain reads DTGVSQNPRHKITKRGQNVTFRCDPISEHNRLYWYRQTLGQGPEFLTYFQNEAQLEKSRLLSDRFSAERPKGSFSTLEIQRTEQGDSAMYLCASSLGGQFFGPGTRLTVL.

This rearrangement joins TRBV20-1 to TRBJ2-5; D gene unclear. V dropped 7 bases and J dropped 3 bases, with 9 bases sitting between them. Germline loops: CDR1 DFQATT, CDR2 SNEGSKA (reference sequence). The CDR3 is 11 residues long. CDR3: CSGINKETQYF. The CDR3 region has the DNA TGCAGTGGGATTAATAAAGAGACCCAGTACTTC.

This clone showed up just a few times. The rearrangement joins TRBV7-9 to TRBJ1-5; possible D gene TRBD1, 5 bases. V was cut by 5 bases and J by 3 bases, with 14 bases left in between. Looked up from germline, CDR1 is SEHNR and CDR2 is FQNEAQ (reference sequence). The length of the CDR3 is 15 residues. The CDR3 bases are TGTGCCAGCAGCGGGGCAGGAGAGGTCAATCAGCCCCAGCATTTT. Encoded protein: CASSGAGEVNQPQHF. The whole variable domain, remainder taken from reference TRBV7-9 and TRBJ1-5, is DTGVSQNPRHKITKRGQNVTFRCDPISEHNRLYWYRQTLGQGPEFLTYFQNEAQLEKSRLLSDRFSAERPKGSFSTLEIQRTEQGDSAMYLCASSGAGEVNQPQHFGDGTRLSIL.

The rearrangement links TRBV19 to TRBJ2-5, with 9 bases matching TRBD2. Looked up from germline, CDR1 is LNHDA and CDR2 is SQIVND (reference sequence). The CDR3 sequence is 16 residues long. J lost 4 bases, V lost 3 bases, and 9 bases had no gene match. This CDR3 is CASSIFAGGPGETQYF. The CDR3 DNA sequence: TGTGCCAGTAGTATTTTTGCGGGGGGGCCGGGAGAGACCCAGTACTTC. Complete variable domain (other parts from reference TRBV19 and TRBJ2-5): DGGITQSPKYLFRKEGQNVTLSCEQNLNHDAMYWYRQDPGQGLRLIYYSQIVNDFQKGDIAEGYSVSREKKESFPLTVTSAQKNPTAFYLCASSIFAGGPGETQYFGPGTRLLVL.

The chain recombines TRBV4-3 with TRBJ2-7; a weak D match, TRBD2 (6 bases). The CDR3 has 14 residues. Germline CDR1 reads LGHNA; CDR2 reads YSLEER. The V and J ends lost 3 bases and 3 bases respectively, with 12 bases between them. The CDR3 protein is CASSQTVGGYEQYF. CDR3 in DNA: TGCGCCAGCAGCCAGACAGTGGGGGGCTACGAGCAGTACTTC.

This chain links TRBV12-5 with TRBJ2-5, with D hard to call. Trimming stripped 5 bases from V and 3 bases from J, with 7 bases between. The CDR3 covers 12 residues. CDR1 and CDR2 from the germline V gene are LGHNT and FRNRAP. CDR3 bases: TGTGCTAGTGGTGGGATAAAAGAGACCCAGTACTTC. This sequence encodes CASGGIKETQYF.

CDR3 DNA sequence: TGTGCCAGCAGGGCCGGGACTTATGGCTACACCTTC. As protein: CASRAGTYGYTF. This rearrangement joins TRBV7-9 to TRBJ1-2; a weak D match, TRBD1 (5 bases). CDR3 length: 12 amino acids. The germline V gene encodes CDR1 SEHNR and CDR2 FQNEAQ (reference sequence). Trimming stripped 6 bases from V and 5 bases from J, with 10 bases between.

The genes are TRBV5-1 and TRBJ2-3; perhaps TRBD1 as D (6 bases). CDR3 length: 16 amino acids. CDR1 is SGHRS, CDR2 YFSETQ, per germline. Between the trimmed V and J ends, which lost 0 bases and 1 base, there was a span of 12 bases. The CDR3 nucleotides are TGCGCCAGCAGCTTGGAGCGTTCAGGGGGCACAGATACGCAGTATTTT. It codes for CASSLERSGGTDTQYF.

This clone was recorded a few times. The chain recombines TRBV7-9 with TRBJ1-5, with 10 positions matching TRBD1. With 0 bases clipped from V and 7 bases from J, the junction kept 3 bases outside the gene matches. Germline V gene sequence: CDR1 SEHNR, CDR2 FQNEAQ (reference sequence). There are 15 residues in the CDR3. The CDR3 region has the DNA TGTGCCAGCAGCTTAGCGCGGGACAGGGGACAGCCCCAGCATTTT. Translation: CASSLARDRGQPQHF.

The rearrangement joins TRBV28 to TRBJ1-2; 8 positions match TRBD1. This CDR3 region has 17 residues. Trimming took 6 bases from V and 1 from J; bases not matched to a gene: 13. The V gene's germline CDR1 is MDHEN and CDR2 SYDVKM. The CDR3 DNA follows: TGTGCCAGCAGACCTTCGGGGCAGGGGGCGGATAACTATGGCTACACCTTC. It codes for CASRPSGQGADNYGYTF.

The chain recombines TRBV27 with TRBJ2-7; a weak D match, TRBD1 (5 bases). Germline CDR1 and CDR2: MNHEY and SMNVEV (reference sequence). The CDR3 covers 15 residues. The V and J ends lost 6 bases and 3 bases respectively, with 18 bases between them. CDR3 bases: TGTGCCAGCAGCCCCCCCTGGGGCAGGAACTACGAGCAGTACTTC. Amino acids: CASSPPWGRNYEQYF.

This clone is a singleton in its sample. The gene calls are TRBV7-9 and TRBJ2-5; 7 positions agree with TRBD2. The V segment lost 4 bases and the J segment 4 bases; nucleotides outside the gene matches: 0. This CDR3 has 12 residues. Germline V CDR1 and CDR2: SEHNR, FQNEAQ (reference sequence). Here the CDR3 reads CASSWGGETQYF. The CDR3, as DNA: TGTGCCAGCAGCTGGGGGGGAGAGACCCAGTACTTC.